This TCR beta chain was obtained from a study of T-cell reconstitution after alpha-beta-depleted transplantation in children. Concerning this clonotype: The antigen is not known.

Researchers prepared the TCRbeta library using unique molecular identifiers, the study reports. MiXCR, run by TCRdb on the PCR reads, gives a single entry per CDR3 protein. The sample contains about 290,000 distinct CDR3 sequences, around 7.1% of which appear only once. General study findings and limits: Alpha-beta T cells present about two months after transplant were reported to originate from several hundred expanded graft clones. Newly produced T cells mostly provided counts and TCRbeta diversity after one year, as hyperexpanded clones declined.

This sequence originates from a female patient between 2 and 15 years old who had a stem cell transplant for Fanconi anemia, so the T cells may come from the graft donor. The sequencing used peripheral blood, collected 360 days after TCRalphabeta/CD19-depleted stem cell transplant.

The CDR3 nucleotides are TGTGCCAGCAGCTTAGGGGGTAGGTACAGCCACAACACTGAAGCTTTCTTT. Its protein is CASSLGGRYSHNTEAFF. J is TRBJ1-1 and V is TRBV7-9; D gene unclear. V lost 1 base to trimming and J lost 2 bases, with 17 bases between them. Germline CDR1 reads SEHNR; CDR2 reads FQNEAQ (reference sequence). This CDR3 comprises 17 residues. Using reference TRBV7-9 and TRBJ1-1 for the parts outside the CDR3, the full variable domain is DTGVSQNPRHKITKRGQNVTFRCDPISEHNRLYWYRQTLGQGPEFLTYFQNEAQLEKSRLLSDRFSAERPKGSFSTLEIQRTEQGDSAMYLCASSLGGRYSHNTEAFFGQGTRLTVV.